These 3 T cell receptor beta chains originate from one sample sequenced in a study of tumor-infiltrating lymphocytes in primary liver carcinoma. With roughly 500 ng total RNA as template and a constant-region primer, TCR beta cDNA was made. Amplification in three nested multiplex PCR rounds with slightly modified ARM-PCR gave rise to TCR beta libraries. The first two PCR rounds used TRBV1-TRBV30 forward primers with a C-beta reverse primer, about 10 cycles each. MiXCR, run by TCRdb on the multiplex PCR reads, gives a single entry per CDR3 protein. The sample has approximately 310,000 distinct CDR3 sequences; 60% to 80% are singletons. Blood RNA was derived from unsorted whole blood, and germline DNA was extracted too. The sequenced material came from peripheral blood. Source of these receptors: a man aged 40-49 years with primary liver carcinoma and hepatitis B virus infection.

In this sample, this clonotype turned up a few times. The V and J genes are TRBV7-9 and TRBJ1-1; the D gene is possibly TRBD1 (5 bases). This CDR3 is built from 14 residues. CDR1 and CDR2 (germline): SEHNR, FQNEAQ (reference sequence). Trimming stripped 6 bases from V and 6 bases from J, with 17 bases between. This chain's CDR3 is CASRPSDWDAEAFF. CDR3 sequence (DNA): TGTGCCAGCAGGCCCTCTGACTGGGACGCTGAAGCTTTCTTT.

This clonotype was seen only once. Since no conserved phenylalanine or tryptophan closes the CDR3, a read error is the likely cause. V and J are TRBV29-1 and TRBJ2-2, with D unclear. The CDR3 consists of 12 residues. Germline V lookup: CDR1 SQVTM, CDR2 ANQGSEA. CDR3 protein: CSVGTNIGELFV. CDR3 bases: TGCAGCGTTGGGACCAACATCGGGGAGCTGTTTGTT.

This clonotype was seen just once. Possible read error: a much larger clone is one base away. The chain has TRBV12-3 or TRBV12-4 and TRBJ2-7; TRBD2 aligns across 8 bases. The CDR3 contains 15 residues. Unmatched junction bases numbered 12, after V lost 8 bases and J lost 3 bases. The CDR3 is CASGPRGAGNYEQYF. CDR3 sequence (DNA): TGTGCCAGCGGTCCGCGGGGGGCAGGCAACTACGAGCAGTACTTC.